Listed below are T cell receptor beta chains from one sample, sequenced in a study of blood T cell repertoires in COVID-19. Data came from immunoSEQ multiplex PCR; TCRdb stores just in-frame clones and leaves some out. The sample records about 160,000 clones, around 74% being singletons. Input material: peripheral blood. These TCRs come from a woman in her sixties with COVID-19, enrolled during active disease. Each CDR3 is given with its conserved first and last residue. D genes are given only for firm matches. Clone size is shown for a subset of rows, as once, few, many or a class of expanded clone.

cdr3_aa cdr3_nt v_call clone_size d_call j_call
CASSGQFSSGNTIYF TGTGCCAGCAGCGGACAGTTCTCCTCTGGAAACACCATATATTTT TRBV28 few - TRBJ1-3
CASSSTGAGSSYNSPLHF TGTGCCAGCAGCTCGACAGGGGCAGGAAGCTCCTATAATTCACCCCTCCACTTT TRBV7-6 - TRBD1 TRBJ1-6
CSASSRNSPLHF TGCAGTGCTAGTTCCCGTAATTCACCCCTCCACTTT TRBV20-1 - - TRBJ1-6
CASSLSGTSYNSPLHF TGTGCCAGCAGCTTGTCGGGTACCTCCTATAATTCACCCCTCCACTTT TRBV7-3 - - TRBJ1-6
CASSRLGWTGVNEQFF TGTGCCAGTAGTAGACTCGGGTGGACAGGGGTTAATGAGCAGTTCTTC TRBV19 - TRBD1 TRBJ2-1
CASNFKAGGLGGYTF TGTGCCAGCAATTTTAAGGCAGGGGGCTTGGGAGGCTACACCTTC TRBV2 few TRBD1 TRBJ1-2
CASSHSGGNTEAFF TGCGCCAGCAGCCACTCGGGAGGGAACACTGAAGCTTTCTTT TRBV5-1 - - TRBJ1-1
CASTIYSRRSPLHF TGTGCCAGCACCATTTATTCCAGAAGATCACCCCTCCACTTT TRBV28 - - TRBJ1-6
CASSFGGGQETQYF TGCGCCAGCAGCTTCGGCGGCGGCCAAGAGACCCAGTACTTC TRBV5-1 once - TRBJ2-5
CVSRGQGSGNTEAFF TGTGTTAGCAGGGGCCAGGGGTCTGGGAACACTGAAGCTTTCTTT TRBV6-5 once - TRBJ1-1
CASSAGQAGNTIYF TGTGCCAGCTCAGCCGGACAGGCAGGAAACACCATATATTTT TRBV18 - TRBD1 TRBJ1-3
CASTQGSSYNEQFF TGCGCCAGCACCCAAGGGAGCTCCTACAATGAGCAGTTCTTC TRBV5-1 - - TRBJ2-1
CASIHSNDRVNEKLFF TGCGCCAGCATACACTCTAACGACAGGGTGAACGAAAAACTGTTTTTT TRBV23-1 - TRBD1 TRBJ1-4
CASSESGRTNEKLFF TGTGCCAGCAGTGAATCGGGTCGGACTAATGAAAAACTGTTTTTT TRBV25-1 - - TRBJ1-4
CASRLGGLADF TGTGCAAGTCGCTTAGGTGGACTAGCGGATTTT TRBV12-2 once - TRBJ2-3
CASSLEGSLNTEAFF TGCGCCAGCAGCTTGGAAGGGAGCCTGAACACTGAAGCTTTCTTT TRBV5-1 - - TRBJ1-1
CASRDFGLAGQETQYF TGTGCCAGTAGGGACTTTGGACTAGCGGGGCAAGAGACCCAGTACTTC TRBV19 - TRBD2 TRBJ2-5
CASSPDTFTGELFF TGTGCCAGCAGCCCGGACACCTTCACCGGGGAGCTGTTTTTT TRBV7-9 - - TRBJ2-2
CASSEPRGKLFF TGTGCCAGCAGTGAACCCAGGGGGAAACTGTTTTTT TRBV2 once TRBD1 TRBJ1-4
CASSLYRLGGDEKLFF TGTGCCAGCAGTTTATATAGACTAGGAGGCGATGAAAAACTGTTTTTT TRBV27 once - TRBJ1-4
CASSRVLNEQFF TGTGCCAGCAGCCGCGTCCTTAATGAGCAGTTCTTC TRBV6-6 - - TRBJ2-1
CASSLGRPREKLFF TGTGCCAGCAGCCTGGGCAGGCCACGTGAAAAACTGTTTTTT TRBV5-8 - - TRBJ1-4
CASSQGQRGVTGELFF TGTGCCAGCAGCCAAGGGCAACGGGGGGTCACCGGGGAGCTGTTTTTT TRBV3-1/TRBV3-2 - TRBD2 TRBJ2-2
CASTGTGRAYNEQFF TGTGCCAGCACGGGGACCGGGAGGGCTTACAATGAGCAGTTCTTC TRBV28 few TRBD2 TRBJ2-1
CASSYRGLETQYF TGTGCCAGCAGTTACAGGGGGCTGGAGACCCAGTACTTC TRBV2 once TRBD1 TRBJ2-5
CASSSPGETNEKLFF TGTGCCAGCAGTTCCCCAGGGGAAACTAATGAAAAACTGTTTTTT TRBV6-2/TRBV6-3 - - TRBJ1-4
CASSLTGVKGGYTF TGTGCCAGCAGTTTAACAGGGGTAAAGGGAGGCTACACCTTC TRBV27 - TRBD1 TRBJ1-2
CASSEAPDRLNNEQFF TGTGCCAGCAGTGAAGCCCCGGATCGACTAAACAATGAGCAGTTCTTC TRBV6-1 - - TRBJ2-1
CAISETRTGTYNSPLHF TGTGCCATCAGTGAGACACGGACGGGGACCTATAATTCACCCCTCCACTTT TRBV10-3 - - TRBJ1-6
CASRSGGGNTIYF TGTGCCAGCAGATCTGGGGGGGGAAACACCATATATTTT TRBV12-3/TRBV12-4 - - TRBJ1-3
CASSPRDTRTYTGELFF TGTGCCAGCAGCCCCCGGGACACCCGAACATACACCGGGGAGCTGTTTTTT TRBV7-6 - - TRBJ2-2
CASSIGDRNFGGYTF TGTGCCAGTAGTATAGGGGACAGGAACTTCGGGGGCTACACCTTC TRBV19 - TRBD1 TRBJ1-2
CASSHRDRGSGYTF TGTGCCAGCAGCCACCGGGACAGGGGGAGCGGCTACACCTTC TRBV7-9 - TRBD1 TRBJ1-2
CASSLPGTGNEKLFF TGTGCCAGCAGCTTGCCCGGGACAGGGAATGAAAAACTGTTTTTT TRBV5-4 few TRBD1 TRBJ1-4
CASSLSSGYNEQFF TGTGCCAGCAGCTTAAGTTCAGGGTACAATGAGCAGTTCTTC TRBV7-9 - - TRBJ2-1
CASSQTSYNEQFF TGTGCCAGCAGCCAGACATCCTACAATGAGCAGTTCTTC TRBV4-2 few - TRBJ2-1
CASSYHRVESTEAFF TGTGCCAGCAGTTACCACAGGGTGGAGAGCACTGAAGCTTTCTTT TRBV6-9 - - TRBJ1-1
CASSLSGAFEETQYF TGTGCCAGCAGTTTGAGCGGGGCCTTCGAAGAGACCCAGTACTTC TRBV27 - TRBD2 TRBJ2-5
CASSLKGEGQPQHF TGTGCCAGCAGCTTAAAGGGGGAGGGTCAGCCCCAGCATTTT TRBV7-3 - - TRBJ1-5
CASSRGDSWYGYTF TGTGCCAGCAGCCGTGGGGACAGCTGGTATGGCTACACCTTC TRBV11-1 - TRBD1 TRBJ1-2
CASSYEGGRGNQPQHF TGTGCCAGCAGTTACGAAGGAGGTCGGGGGAATCAGCCCCAGCATTTT TRBV6-6 - - TRBJ1-5
CASSLERGGTDTQYF TGTGCCAGCAGCTTGGAGCGGGGGGGCACAGATACGCAGTATTTT TRBV11-3 few TRBD2 TRBJ2-3